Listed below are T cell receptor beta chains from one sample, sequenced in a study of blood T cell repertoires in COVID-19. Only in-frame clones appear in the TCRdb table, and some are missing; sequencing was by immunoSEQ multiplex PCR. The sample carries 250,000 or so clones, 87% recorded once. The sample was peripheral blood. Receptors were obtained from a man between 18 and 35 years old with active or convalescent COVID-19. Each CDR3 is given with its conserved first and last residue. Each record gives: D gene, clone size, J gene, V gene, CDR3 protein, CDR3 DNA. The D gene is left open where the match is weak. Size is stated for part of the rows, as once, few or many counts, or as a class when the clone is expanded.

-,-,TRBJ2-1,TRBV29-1,CSVEDIFEQFF,TGCAGCGTCGAGGACATATTTGAGCAGTTCTTC
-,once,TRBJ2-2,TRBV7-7,CASSFLQNTGELFF,TGTGCCAGCAGCTTTTTACAAAACACCGGGGAGCTGTTTTTT
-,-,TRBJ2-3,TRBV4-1,CASTTGDTQYF,TGCGCCAGCACCACCGGAGATACGCAGTATTTT
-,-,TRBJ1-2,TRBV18,CASSPGGGAHNYGYTF,TGTGCCAGCTCACCCGGCGGAGGGGCCCATAACTATGGCTACACCTTC
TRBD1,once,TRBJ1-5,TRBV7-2,CASSFGTGGWGNQPQHF,TGTGCCAGCAGCTTCGGGACAGGGGGCTGGGGCAATCAGCCCCAGCATTTT
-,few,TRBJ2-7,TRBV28,CASSARDFSYEQYF,TGTGCCAGCAGCGCCCGGGACTTCTCCTACGAGCAGTACTTC
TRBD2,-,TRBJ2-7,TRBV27,CASSSPGTSGRSYEQYF,TGTGCCAGCAGTTCGCCTGGGACTAGCGGGCGCTCCTACGAGCAGTACTTC
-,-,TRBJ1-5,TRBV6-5,CASSYSSPGDNQPQHF,TGTGCCAGCAGTTACTCTAGTCCAGGGGACAATCAGCCCCAGCATTTT
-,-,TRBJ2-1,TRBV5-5,CASSLGQGTEQFF,TGTGCCAGCAGCTTGGGTCAGGGAACTGAGCAGTTCTTC
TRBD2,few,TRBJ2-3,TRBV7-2,CASLESGRSTDTQYF,TGTGCCAGCTTGGAGAGCGGGAGGAGCACAGATACGCAGTATTTT
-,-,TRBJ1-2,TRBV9,CASSVVTTGLDDGYTF,TGTGCCAGCAGCGTAGTTACGACAGGATTAGACGATGGCTACACCTTC
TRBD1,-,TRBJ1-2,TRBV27,CASSAQFGQGGYTF,TGTGCCAGCAGTGCCCAGTTCGGACAGGGAGGCTACACCTTC
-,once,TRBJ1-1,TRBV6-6,CASSYFVQATEAFF,TGTGCCAGCAGTTATTTTGTGCAAGCCACTGAAGCTTTCTTT
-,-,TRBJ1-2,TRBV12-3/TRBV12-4,CASSFMGPYGYTF,TGTGCCAGCAGTTTTATGGGGCCTTATGGCTACACCTTC
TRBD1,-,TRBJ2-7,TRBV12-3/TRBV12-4,CASSGQGAYEQYF,TGTGCCAGCAGTGGACAGGGCGCCTACGAGCAGTACTTC
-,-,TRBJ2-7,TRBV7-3,CASSLSGGAYYEQYF,TGTGCCAGCAGCTTATCTGGCGGGGCTTACTACGAGCAGTACTTC
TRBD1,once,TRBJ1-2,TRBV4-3,CASSQDRGNFGYTF,TGCGCCAGCAGCCAAGACAGGGGGAACTTTGGCTACACCTTC
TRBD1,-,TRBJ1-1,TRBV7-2,CASGLEGGLNTEAFF,TGTGCCAGCGGCTTAGAAGGGGGCCTGAACACTGAAGCTTTCTTT
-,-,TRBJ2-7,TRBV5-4,CASSLEGSGVSEQYF,TGTGCCAGCAGCTTGGAAGGGTCAGGGGTAAGCGAGCAGTACTTC
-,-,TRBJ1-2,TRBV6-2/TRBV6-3,CASSLRVYGYTF,TGTGCCAGCAGTCTCCGGGTCTATGGCTACACCTTC
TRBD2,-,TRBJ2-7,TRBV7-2,CASSYQRGREQYF,TGTGCCAGCAGCTACCAGCGGGGCCGCGAGCAGTACTTC
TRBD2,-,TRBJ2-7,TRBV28,CATEGGSYEQYF,TGTGCCACGGAGGGAGGGTCGTACGAGCAGTACTTC
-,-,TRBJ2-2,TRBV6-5,CASKEMAANTGELFF,TGTGCCAGCAAAGAAATGGCCGCGAACACCGGGGAGCTGTTTTTT
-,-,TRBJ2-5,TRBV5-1,CASSSLGGQETQYF,TGCGCCAGCAGCTCCCTGGGGGGACAAGAGACCCAGTACTTC
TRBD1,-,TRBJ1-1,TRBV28,CASRELRVPGQGAKAFF,TGTGCCAGCAGGGAACTTCGGGTCCCGGGACAGGGGGCTAAGGCTTTCTTT
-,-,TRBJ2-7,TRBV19,CASSISSGTTPRVEQYF,TGTGCCAGTAGTATCAGTAGCGGAACAACCCCGAGAGTCGAGCAGTACTTC
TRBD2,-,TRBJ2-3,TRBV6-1,CASSEGAGSGGWIDTQYF,TGTGCCAGCAGTGAAGGGGCTGGTAGCGGGGGGTGGATAGATACGCAGTATTTT
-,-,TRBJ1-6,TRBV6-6,CASIALFSPRPPLHF,TGTGCCAGCATTGCCTTGTTCAGTCCGAGGCCACCCCTCCACTTT
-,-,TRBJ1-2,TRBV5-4,CATKGDTQGYGYTF,TGTGCCACTAAAGGGGATACTCAGGGCTATGGCTACACCTTC
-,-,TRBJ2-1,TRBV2,CASSDRTGVGPYNEQFF,TGTGCCAGCAGTGATCGGACGGGAGTGGGGCCCTACAATGAGCAGTTCTTC
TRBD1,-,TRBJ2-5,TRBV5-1,CASSLRATGGETQYF,TGCGCCAGCAGCTTGCGTGCGACAGGGGGGGAGACCCAGTACTTC
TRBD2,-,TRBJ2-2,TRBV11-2,CASSSSTRGSGELFF,TGTGCCAGCAGCTCATCGACACGCGGGAGCGGGGAGCTGTTTTTT
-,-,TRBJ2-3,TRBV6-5,CAPPWERCTDTQYF,TGTGCCCCTCCTTGGGAGCGGTGCACAGATACGCAGTATTTT
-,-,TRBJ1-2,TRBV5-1,CASSLGGALGGYTF,TGCGCCAGCAGCTTGGGCGGAGCTCTCGGTGGCTACACCTTC
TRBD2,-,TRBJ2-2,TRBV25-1,CASVYGRGDTGELFF,TGTGCCAGCGTCTACGGGAGGGGTGACACCGGGGAGCTGTTTTTT
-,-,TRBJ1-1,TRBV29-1,CSVTSWGDTEAFF,TGCAGCGTAACCTCCTGGGGGGACACTGAAGCTTTCTTT